This T cell receptor beta chain was obtained from a study of blood T cell repertoires in COVID-19 (dated by TCRdb to between 2020 and 2021). Notes on the research overall: Samples from collaborators originated in the United States, Italy and Spain and spanned both the acute and convalescent phases of COVID-19. Samples came from the ongoing ImmuneRACE study (first 160 participants) plus 1,254 subjects from 6 global collaborators. A freely available public database, intended as a resource for researchers studying the immune response to SARS-CoV-2, is where the repertoires were released. A de-identified subject ID, COVID-19 status, age in years and sex were almost always included in the sample metadata. HLA class I and class II types, where available, came from metadata supplied by the sample provider rather than from assay-based typing. The prospective study material was composed of cDNA or gDNA derived from T cells, B-cell-depleted T cells, or PBMCs. Subjects who had been exposed to COVID-19, were actively infected with it, or had recovered from it provided the deeply sampled blood TCRbeta repertoires that made up the dataset.

One collaborating source in Seattle enrolled patients while the patients were actively infected and followed the patients over time throughout the course of disease. Each collaborating institution followed its own protocols to collect whole blood in K2EDTA tubes. For TCRbeta analysis, collaborator samples were shipped as frozen whole blood, as isolated PBMCs, or as DNA extracted from either sample type. Study-wide findings and limitations: Clinical and demographic metadata were provided uncurated, with the amount varying by source and participant.

V was cut back by 1 base and J by 2 bases, leaving a gap of 6 bases between them. CDR1 and CDR2 (SGHDN, FVKESK) derive from the germline V gene. From cysteine to phenylalanine, the CDR3 is 13 amino acids long. The entry retains the CDR3 DNA only, 39 bases that are in frame from base 1. TCRbeta CDR3 regions were amplified from genomic DNA by means of the immunoSEQ Assay, a bias-controlled multiplex PCR. In the source study's methods: The number of nucleated cells in each sample was estimated by amplification of reference gene primers within the assay. To quantify the absolute abundance of each unique TCRbeta CDR3 rearrangement, sequence reads were collapsed and filtered. Productive Simpson clonality was computed per sample as the square root of Simpson's diversity index over productive rearrangements. The table comes from immuneACCESS by way of TCRdb, which keeps in-frame sequences with V and J called. Part of the clones is missing from these tables; in studies checked, under half for an unresolved V gene and the rest for unknown reasons. Clone size and the V and J calls come from that table; the DNA yielded D and trimming. The table for this sample lists about 260,000 clones; approximately 88% of them were counted only once. The ten largest clones add up to roughly a tenth of the sample.

In the case of this clone: It lacks a known antigen. The sample holds no much larger clone one base away, and base qualities are not on file.

The source material was peripheral blood. The TCR originated in a woman in her 70s with COVID-19, enrolled during active disease. The chain is assembled from TRBV14 and TRBJ2-7, with the D segment identity uncertain. The sequenced DNA is TGTGCCAGCAGCCAAGGGCCTCCCTACGAGCAGTACTTC. Its protein is CASSQGPPYEQYF. The full variable domain, completed from the reference TRBV14 and TRBJ2-7 proteins outside the CDR3, reads EAGVTQFPSHSVIEKGQTVTLRCDPISGHDNLYWYRRVMGKEIKFLLHFVKESKQDESGMPNNRFLAERTGGTYSTLKVQPAELEDSGVYFCASSQGPPYEQYFGPGTRLTVT.